These 19 T cell receptor beta chains were sequenced from one sample in a study of shared clonotypes between healthy human individuals. Only in-frame clones appear in the TCRdb table, and some are missing; sequencing was by immunoSEQ multiplex PCR. The sample yields under 650,000 clones, roughly 95% seen once. Specimen: naive CD4+ T cells sorted from blood. Subset described: CD45RA+ positively selected. The receptors were gathered from a woman aged 25 to 39 in good health.

The rearrangement joins TRBV5-1 to TRBJ2-1; D perhaps matches TRBD1 (6 bases). V lost 7 bases and J lost 0, with 17 bases in between. There are 16 residues in the CDR3. Germline V lookup: CDR1 SGHRS, CDR2 YFSETQ. The chain's CDR3 is CASSGRGQSSYNEQFF. The CDR3 DNA reads as TGCGCCAGCTCGGGCAGGGGCCAGAGCTCCTACAATGAGCAGTTCTTC.

This chain uses TRBV15 with TRBJ1-2; D uncertain. Trimming pared 5 bases from V and 4 bases from J, leaving 11 bases between. Germline V gives CDR1 LNHNV, CDR2 YYDKDF (reference sequence). This CDR3 is built from 13 residues. The CDR3 loop reads CATSGRRVYGYTF. The CDR3 nucleotides read TGTGCCACCAGCGGGAGGAGAGTCTATGGCTACACCTTC.

As to this clone: A read error may produce the germline difference seen at one junction end. The chain joins TRBV7-9 to TRBJ2-2; 11 bases are a match to TRBD2. Germline CDR1 SEHNR, CDR2 FQNEAQ (reference sequence). The CDR3 runs to 15 residues. CDR3 sequence (DNA): TGTGCCAGCAGTTTAGCGGGAGGGCTCCCCGGGGAGCTGTTTTTT. Translated, it gives CASSLAGGLPGELFF.

Written as DNA, the CDR3 is TGTGCCAGCAGTTTAGCCCACCGGACTAGCGGGAGTACAGATACGCAGTATTTT. Protein: CASSLAHRTSGSTDTQYF. This chain connects TRBV27 to TRBJ2-3, with TRBD2 identical over 13 bases. V trimming: 2 bases; J trimming: 3 bases; junction bases outside the gene matches: 8. Germline V gene data show CDR1 as MNHEY and CDR2 as SMNVEV (reference sequence). The CDR3 has 18 amino acids.

The chain carries TRBV28 and TRBJ2-1; D assignment may be TRBD1 or TRBD2 (5 bases each). This CDR3 is 14 amino acids long. V dropped 10 bases and J dropped 6 bases, with 19 bases sitting between them. The V gene's germline CDR1 is MDHEN and CDR2 SYDVKM. The CDR3 region has the DNA TGTGCCACCCCAACGAGGGGTCTGGGCAATGAGCAGTTCTTC. Translated, it gives CATPTRGLGNEQFF. Filled out from reference TRBV28 and TRBJ2-1, the complete variable domain reads DVKVTQSSRYLVKRTGEKVFLECVQDMDHENMFWYRQDPGLGLRLIYFSYDVKMKEKGDIPEGYSVSREKKERFSLILESASTNQTSMYLCATPTRGLGNEQFFGPGTRLTVL.

This rearrangement joins TRBV5-8 to TRBJ2-1; D remains unclear. The CDR3 has 11 amino acids. Germline lookup yields CDR1 SGHTS and CDR2 YDEGEE. The V end lost 7 bases, the J end lost 7 bases, and 9 bases lay between the germline ends. CDR3 loop: CASLLRNEQFF. CDR3 nucleotide sequence: TGTGCCAGCCTCCTAAGGAATGAGCAGTTCTTC.

The V call is TRBV5-1, the J call TRBJ2-1; no reliable D call. CDR1 and CDR2 (germline): SGHRS, YFSETQ. V was clipped by 1 base and J by 9 bases, with 14 bases between them. The CDR3 extends over 14 amino acids. The CDR3 is CASSLIGSPAEQFF. DNA of the CDR3: TGCGCCAGCAGCTTGATCGGGTCTCCAGCTGAGCAGTTCTTC.

This chain joins TRBV30 and TRBJ1-6; perhaps TRBD1 as D (5 bases). The CDR3 loop spans 15 amino acids. From germline, CDR1 is GTSNPN and CDR2 SVGIG (reference sequence). The V gene lost 0 bases and the J gene lost 7 bases, with 13 bases spanning the gap. The DNA of the CDR3 is TGTGCCTGGAGTGTACGCGGGCAGGGAAATTCACCCCTCCACTTT. Translated: CAWSVRGQGNSPLHF.

The chain carries TRBV18 and TRBJ2-7; the D call may be TRBD1 or TRBD2 (5 bases each). The CDR3 covers 12 residues. The V end was cut by 5 bases, the J end by 6 bases, with 11 bases between. Germline-derived CDR1 and CDR2 are KGHSH and LQKENI. DNA for the CDR3: TGTGCCAGCTCAACGGAAGGGACCGAGCAGTACTTC. Translating it yields CASSTEGTEQYF.

J is TRBJ1-4 and V is TRBV6-1; 11 nucleotides line up with TRBD1. The J segment lost 5 bases and the V segment lost 3 bases, leaving 2 bases of the junction unmatched. Germline V gives CDR1 MNHNS, CDR2 SASEGT. This CDR3 region has 15 residues. The CDR3: CASSDWTGGNEKLFF. In DNA, the CDR3 is TGTGCCAGCAGTGACTGGACAGGGGGCAATGAAAAACTGTTTTTT.

This clone appeared a single time. The chain has TRBV28 and TRBJ2-7, with D possibly being TRBD2 (7 bases). Germline V gene lookup returns CDR1 MDHEN and CDR2 SYDVKM. The V end was cut by 3 bases, the J end by 1 base, with 13 bases between. There are 15 residues in the CDR3. The CDR3 protein is CASSLGGRGSYEQYF. The CDR3 nucleotides read TGTGCCAGCAGTTTGGGGGGGCGCGGGTCCTACGAGCAGTACTTC.

J is TRBJ1-1 and V is TRBV6-5; no reliable D call. This CDR3 is 14 amino acids long. The germline CDR1 and CDR2 sequences are MNHEY and SVGAGI. Trimming cost V 0 bases and J 5 bases, with 10 bases left between them. CDR3 protein: CASSYSAGGTEAFF. DNA for the CDR3: TGTGCCAGCAGTTACTCGGCAGGAGGGACTGAAGCTTTCTTT.

The chain is built from TRBV11-2 and TRBJ2-1, with 7 bases identical to TRBD2. Germline CDR1 SGHAT, CDR2 FQNNGV. The CDR3 runs 16 residues. Trimming took 5 bases from V and 6 from J; bases not matched to a gene: 13. The CDR3 is CASSIRRLAESNEQFF. CDR3 nucleotides: TGTGCCAGCAGCATCCGTAGGCTAGCGGAGTCCAATGAGCAGTTCTTC.

The chain has TRBV11-2 and TRBJ2-1; 8 bases match TRBD1. CDR1 is SGHAT and CDR2 is FQNNGV in the germline V gene. This CDR3 region has 13 residues. J gave up 8 bases and V 5 bases, and 5 bases lay outside the gene matches. In DNA, the CDR3 is TGTGCCAGCAGCCAGACAGGGGTGGATGAGCAGTTCTTC. Translating gives CASSQTGVDEQFF. Combining the CDR3 with reference TRBV11-2 and TRBJ2-1 gives the whole variable domain EAGVAQSPRYKIIEKRQSVAFWCNPISGHATLYWYQQILGQGPKLLIQFQNNGVVDDSQLPKDRFSAERLKGVDSTLKIQPAKLEDSAVYLCASSQTGVDEQFFGPGTRLTVL.

The CDR3 DNA is TGTGCCAGCTCACCATATATTAGCGGGTCTAGCACAGATACGCAGTATTTT. As protein: CASSPYISGSSTDTQYF. The chain has TRBV18 and TRBJ2-3; 7 bases are a match to TRBD2. This CDR3 spans 17 amino acids. After removal of 2 bases from V and 0 bases from J, the junction contained 8 bases not matched to a gene. CDR1 and CDR2 from the germline V gene are KGHSH and LQKENI.

The chain combines TRBV4-2 with TRBJ2-2; TRBD2 matches at 9 bases. Trimming took 1 base from V and 7 from J; bases not matched to a gene: 7. Per the germline V gene, CDR1 is LGHNA and CDR2 is YNFKEQ. This CDR3 contains 16 residues. CDR3 sequence: CASSQVAGEGNGELFF. Written as DNA, the CDR3 is TGTGCCAGCAGCCAAGTAGCGGGAGAAGGGAACGGGGAGCTGTTTTTT.

The V and J genes are TRBV5-5 and TRBJ2-1, with unresolved D. This CDR3 is built from 17 residues. Looked up from germline, CDR1 is SGHKS and CDR2 is YYEKEE (reference sequence). V was pared by 2 bases and J by 0 bases, with 15 bases between. CDR3 residues: CASSLTDLHSSYNEQFF. The DNA of the CDR3 is TGTGCCAGCAGCTTAACTGACCTACACAGCTCCTACAATGAGCAGTTCTTC. The entire variable domain, with the rest obtained from reference TRBV5-5 and TRBJ2-1, is as follows: DAGVTQSPTHLIKTRGQQVTLRCSPISGHKSVSWYQQVLGQGPQFIFQYYEKEERGRGNFPDRFSARQFPNYSSELNVNALLLGDSALYLCASSLTDLHSSYNEQFFGPGTRLTVL.

This clone was counted a single time. The chain combines TRBV2 with TRBJ2-2; possibly TRBD1 or TRBD2 for D (7 bases each). The CDR3 spans 15 residues. The germline V and J ends were trimmed by 2 bases and 5 bases, with 12 bases remaining between them. Per germline, CDR1 SNHLY and CDR2 FYNNEI. The DNA for the CDR3 is TGTGCCAGCAGTGAAAACAGGGGAGGGACCGGGGAGCTGTTTTTT. This sequence encodes CASSENRGGTGELFF.

This chain links TRBV20-1 with TRBJ2-7; D tentatively reads TRBD1 or TRBD2 (5 bases each). The CDR3 has 11 residues. Germline CDR1 and CDR2: DFQATT and SNEGSKA (reference sequence). Written as DNA, the CDR3 is TGCAGGGCGTCGGGACCCTACGAGCAGTACTTC. Translation: CRASGPYEQYF.